These 14 T cell receptor beta chains came from one sample sequenced in a study of memory CD4+ T cells and cytomegalovirus serostatus. Single viable CD3+CD4+CD8-CD45RO+ cells were sorted as the memory CD4+ T cells. Profiling relied on immunoSEQ multiplex PCR, and the TCRdb table lists in-frame clones only, not all of them. Found here are some 47,000 clones, 75% to 85% of them singletons; the top ten hold 0.77%. The source material was memory CD4+ T cells from blood. The receptors derive from an adult in good health and CMV-seronegative.

The chain employs TRBV19 and TRBJ2-2, with TRBD1 as a possible D gene (5 bases). The CDR3 covers 14 residues. Trimming pared 3 bases from V and 6 bases from J, leaving 11 bases between. Germline V CDR1 and CDR2: LNHDA, SQIVND (reference sequence). As DNA, the CDR3 is TGTGCCAGTAGTATTAGCAAAGGGGCCGGGGAGCTGTTTTTT. This gives the protein CASSISKGAGELFF.

V usage is TRBV7-2 and J usage is TRBJ2-5; D is uncertain. The CDR3 loop spans 15 amino acids. Trimming pared 2 bases from V and 1 base from J, leaving 11 bases between. Germline assignment: CDR1 SGHTA and CDR2 FQGNSA. CDR3 loop: CASSLRRSAQETQYF. CDR3 nucleotides: TGTGCCAGCAGCTTAAGAAGGAGCGCCCAAGAGACCCAGTACTTC.

This clone appeared once. This chain joins TRBV5-1 and TRBJ1-3; 9 positions agree with TRBD1. V dropped 3 bases and J dropped 2; count of bases not matched to a gene: 3. The germline V gene encodes CDR1 SGHRS and CDR2 YFSETQ. The CDR3 is 15 residues long. CDR3 sequence reads: CASSSTGGAGNTIYF. CDR3 nucleotide sequence: TGCGCCAGCAGCTCGACAGGGGGAGCTGGAAACACCATATATTTT. The full variable domain, rest sourced from reference TRBV5-1 and TRBJ1-3, is KAGVTQTPRYLIKTRGQQVTLSCSPISGHRSVSWYQQTPGQGLQFLFEYFSETQRNKGNFPGRFSGRQFSNSRSEMNVSTLELGDSALYLCASSSTGGAGNTIYFGEGSWLTVV.

This clone was recorded only once. The gene calls are TRBV2 and TRBJ1-2; D might be TRBD1 (5 bases). The CDR3 runs to 13 residues. Deletions cut 6 bases from V and 8 bases from J, with 16 bases between. The germline V gene encodes CDR1 SNHLY and CDR2 FYNNEI. The CDR3 loop is CASRAGPPGGYTF. The CDR3 region has the DNA TGTGCCAGCAGGGCGGGACCCCCCGGCGGCTACACCTTC.

This clone was seen more than once but under ten times. The rearrangement uses TRBV27 and TRBJ2-7, with D possibly being TRBD1 (6 bases). The CDR3 has 14 residues. The V end lost 4 bases, the J end lost 5 bases, and 15 bases lay between the germline ends. Germline CDR1 is MNHEY and CDR2 is SMNVEV (reference sequence). The CDR3, as DNA: TGTGCCAGCAGTTCACAAACAGGGTGGGACGAGCAGTACTTC. Its translation is CASSSQTGWDEQYF.

The V call is TRBV6-1, the J call TRBJ2-2, with D tentatively TRBD1 (6 bases). The CDR3 extends over 13 amino acids. Germline loops: CDR1 MNHNS, CDR2 SASEGT. V shed 6 bases and J shed 10 bases, with 15 bases lying between them. The CDR3 sequence is CASRNLQGAELFF. The CDR3 bases are TGTGCCAGCAGAAATTTACAGGGCGCGGAGCTGTTTTTT.

This clone was recorded a few times. CDR3 sequence reads: CASSPLGANSPLHF. CDR3 DNA sequence: TGCGCCAGCAGCCCCCTAGGGGCTAATTCACCCCTCCACTTT. The rearrangement links TRBV5-1 to TRBJ1-6; D might be TRBD1 (5 bases). V lost 4 bases to trimming and J lost 6 bases, with 11 bases between them. The CDR3 consists of 14 residues. Germline CDR1 is SGHRS and CDR2 is YFSETQ.

J is TRBJ1-1 and V is TRBV29-1; D is possibly TRBD1 (5 bases). The CDR3 consists of 13 residues. V lost 7 bases, J lost 4 bases, and 16 bases lay in between. Per germline, CDR1 SQVTM and CDR2 ANQGSEA. The CDR3 DNA is TGCAGCGCCAAACAGGCCGGAGGCACTGAAGCTTTCTTT. It is translated as CSAKQAGGTEAFF.

The chain is built from TRBV5-5 and TRBJ1-5, with TRBD1 as a possible D gene (6 bases). The germline CDR1 and CDR2 sequences are SGHKS and YYEKEE (reference sequence). Deletions cut 4 bases from V and 3 bases from J, with 8 bases between. The CDR3 extends over 13 amino acids. In DNA form, the CDR3 reads TGTGCCAGCAGCCGGACAGACAATCAGCCCCAGCATTTT. This translates into CASSRTDNQPQHF.

This chain connects TRBV12-2 to TRBJ2-1; the D call of TRBD1 is as the table states it, not checked on the DNA. TRBV12-2 constitutes a pseudogene. The CDR3 is 15 residues long. Here the CDR3 reads CASRLAGQPYNEQFF. DNA for the CDR3: TGTGCAAGTCGCTTAGCGGGACAACCCTACAATGAGCAGTTCTTC.

This clone is medium-sized. V gene TRBV30 combines with J gene TRBJ1-2; D not resolved. The length of the CDR3 is 13 residues. V shed 2 bases and J shed 4 bases, with 11 bases lying between them. Germline CDR1 reads GTSNPN; CDR2 reads SVGIG (reference sequence). Written as DNA, the CDR3 is TGTGCCTGGAGTCCCCTCCCGGCCTATGGCTACACCTTC. Protein sequence: CAWSPLPAYGYTF.

This clone has a handful of counts. The rearrangement uses TRBV5-1 and TRBJ1-4, with 7 positions matching TRBD1. The CDR3 is 15 residues long. CDR1 and CDR2 (germline): SGHRS, YFSETQ. V lost 4 bases to trimming and J lost 8 bases; unmatched junction nucleotides: 11. The CDR3 protein is CASSPQGSGGEKLFF. As DNA, the CDR3 is TGCGCCAGCAGCCCACAGGGGTCGGGAGGGGAAAAACTGTTTTTT.

This chain joins TRBV7-6 and TRBJ2-2; D is possibly TRBD1 or TRBD2 (5 bases each). V gave up 3 bases and J gave up 6 bases, with 14 bases separating them. The V gene's germline CDR1 is SGHVS and CDR2 FNYEAQ. This CDR3 spans 15 amino acids. The CDR3 loop is CASSLGPPGAGELFF. CDR3 nucleotides: TGTGCCAGCAGCTTGGGACCCCCTGGAGCCGGGGAGCTGTTTTTT.

V usage is TRBV7-2 and J usage is TRBJ1-2, with D perhaps matching TRBD1 (5 bases). The CDR3 contains 13 residues. Germline lookup yields CDR1 SGHTA and CDR2 FQGNSA. V gave up 3 bases and J gave up 3 bases, with 8 bases separating them. CDR3 bases: TGTGCCAGCAGCTTTACGGGGCACTATGGCTACACCTTC. It codes for CASSFTGHYGYTF.